This TCR beta chain came from a study of CD8+ T cells in alopecia areata. The CDR3 runs to 15 residues. CDR1 and CDR2 from the germline V gene are SGDLS and YYNGEE. V was cut by 0 bases and J by 5 bases, with 14 bases left in between. Extraction and reverse transcription of RNA yielded cDNA as the sequencing template. Sequencing used immunoSEQ multiplex PCR; TCRdb keeps in-frame clones, though not all of them. In the table there are 90,000 to 100,000 clones, 41% of which are singletons. The chain couples TRBV9 to TRBJ2-5; TRBD1 might be the D (6 bases). The sequence derives from a human donor with alopecia areata. Source material: CD4+ T cells sorted from blood. The CDR3 is CASSVDVGAGETQYF. CDR3 DNA: TGTGCCAGCAGCGTAGACGTGGGGGCCGGGGAGACCCAGTACTTC.